Listed below are T cell receptor beta chains from one sample, sequenced in a study of blood T cell repertoires in COVID-19. Assay: immunoSEQ multiplex PCR; the TCRdb copy retains only in-frame clones and omits some. The data show 63,000 or so clones, 85% to 90% seen once. Specimen: peripheral blood. These receptors were obtained from a human donor in a cohort sampled during active COVID-19. CDR3s include the opening cysteine and the closing phenylalanine or tryptophan. A D gene is named only where the DNA matches it firmly. Expanded clones are given a class, and other clones once, few, many or no size at all.

len: 14; j_gene: TRBJ2-2; d_gene: TRBD1; v_gene: TRBV19; abundance: -; CDR3aa: CASTGTGAPGELFF; CDR3nt: TGTGCCAGTACCGGGACAGGCGCTCCCGGGGAGCTGTTTTTT
len: 12; j_gene: TRBJ1-6; d_gene: -; v_gene: TRBV27; abundance: -; CDR3aa: CASSSYNSPLHF; CDR3nt: TGTGCCAGCAGCTCTTATAATTCACCCCTCCACTTT
len: 15; j_gene: TRBJ1-1; d_gene: TRBD1; v_gene: TRBV28; abundance: -; CDR3aa: CASSIPGTGGDKAFF; CDR3nt: TGTGCCAGCAGTATCCCCGGGACAGGGGGAGATAAAGCTTTCTTT
len: 15; j_gene: TRBJ2-3; d_gene: -; v_gene: TRBV6-5; abundance: -; CDR3aa: CASSYGVGGRDTQYF; CDR3nt: TGTGCCAGCAGTTACGGGGTGGGAGGTAGAGATACGCAGTATTTT
len: 18; j_gene: TRBJ2-7; d_gene: TRBD2; v_gene: TRBV4-2; abundance: -; CDR3aa: CASSQGLAGVFNTYEQYF; CDR3nt: TGTGCCAGCAGCCAGGGACTAGCGGGAGTTTTTAATACCTACGAGCAGTACTTC
len: 14; j_gene: TRBJ1-5; d_gene: -; v_gene: TRBV7-9; abundance: -; CDR3aa: CASSASQSNQPQHF; CDR3nt: TGTGCCAGCAGTGCTAGCCAGAGCAATCAGCCCCAGCATTTT
len: 14; j_gene: TRBJ1-3; d_gene: TRBD1; v_gene: TRBV5-1; abundance: once; CDR3aa: CASSSGGSGNTIYF; CDR3nt: TGCGCCAGCAGCTCAGGGGGCTCTGGAAACACCATATATTTT
len: 16; j_gene: TRBJ2-2; d_gene: TRBD2; v_gene: TRBV3-1/TRBV3-2; abundance: -; CDR3aa: CASSQSGGLVSRELFF; CDR3nt: TGTGCCAGCAGCCAATCGGGGGGACTAGTTTCCAGGGAGCTGTTTTTT
len: 16; j_gene: TRBJ2-1; d_gene: -; v_gene: TRBV29-1; abundance: -; CDR3aa: CSVVTGFSGSYNEQFF; CDR3nt: TGCAGCGTTGTTACAGGGTTTAGTGGGTCCTACAATGAGCAGTTCTTC
len: 13; j_gene: TRBJ2-2; d_gene: TRBD1; v_gene: TRBV7-9; abundance: -; CDR3aa: CASSGQGTGELFF; CDR3nt: TGTGCCAGCAGCGGACAGGGAACCGGGGAGCTGTTTTTT
len: 15; j_gene: TRBJ2-2; d_gene: TRBD2; v_gene: TRBV10-2; abundance: -; CDR3aa: CASLTSGGGTGELFF; CDR3nt: TGCGCCAGCCTTACTAGCGGGGGGGGGACCGGGGAGCTGTTTTTT
len: 14; j_gene: TRBJ1-6; d_gene: -; v_gene: TRBV18; abundance: -; CDR3aa: CASSPQGNQSPLHF; CDR3nt: TGTGCCAGCTCACCTCAGGGCAATCAATCACCCCTCCACTTT
len: 16; j_gene: TRBJ2-7; d_gene: TRBD2; v_gene: TRBV7-6; abundance: -; CDR3aa: CASSLYGEGGRGEQYF; CDR3nt: TGTGCCAGCAGCCTATATGGGGAGGGAGGGCGTGGCGAGCAGTACTTC
len: 15; j_gene: TRBJ2-5; d_gene: -; v_gene: TRBV7-2; abundance: -; CDR3aa: CASSLALTSQETQYF; CDR3nt: TGTGCCAGCAGCTTAGCCTTGACTAGCCAAGAGACCCAGTACTTC
len: 11; j_gene: TRBJ2-7; d_gene: -; v_gene: TRBV19; abundance: once; CDR3aa: CASSQRDEQYF; CDR3nt: TGTGCCAGTAGTCAACGGGACGAGCAGTACTTC
len: 15; j_gene: TRBJ2-1; d_gene: TRBD2; v_gene: TRBV3-1/TRBV3-2; abundance: -; CDR3aa: CASSPSGLAGVEQFF; CDR3nt: TGTGCCAGCAGCCCTTCTGGACTAGCGGGAGTCGAGCAGTTCTTC
len: 13; j_gene: TRBJ2-1; d_gene: -; v_gene: TRBV5-1; abundance: -; CDR3aa: CASATGLHNEQFF; CDR3nt: TGCGCCAGTGCGACCGGACTGCACAATGAGCAGTTCTTC
len: 13; j_gene: TRBJ2-3; d_gene: TRBD1; v_gene: TRBV28; abundance: once; CDR3aa: CASRGQSTDTQYF; CDR3nt: TGTGCCAGCCGGGGACAGAGCACAGATACGCAGTATTTT
len: 12; j_gene: TRBJ1-2; d_gene: -; v_gene: TRBV3-1/TRBV3-2; abundance: -; CDR3aa: CASSQAEGSYTF; CDR3nt: TGTGCCAGCAGCCAGGCCGAGGGTTCCTACACCTTC
len: 16; j_gene: TRBJ1-2; d_gene: TRBD1; v_gene: TRBV4-1; abundance: -; CDR3aa: CASSQPQDRADYGYTF; CDR3nt: TGCGCCAGCAGCCAACCTCAAGACAGGGCCGACTATGGCTACACCTTC
len: 16; j_gene: TRBJ2-5; d_gene: -; v_gene: TRBV12-1; abundance: -; CDR3aa: CASSVGLAGGQETQYF; CDR3nt: TGTGCCAGCAGCGTCGGACTAGCGGGAGGACAAGAGACCCAGTACTTC
len: 13; j_gene: TRBJ1-3; d_gene: -; v_gene: TRBV5-4; abundance: -; CDR3aa: CASSSGQGNTIYF; CDR3nt: TGTGCCAGCAGCTCCGGACAGGGAAACACCATATATTTT
len: 11; j_gene: TRBJ1-2; d_gene: -; v_gene: TRBV30; abundance: -; CDR3aa: CAWSSNYGYTF; CDR3nt: TGTGCCTGGAGCTCTAACTATGGCTACACCTTC
len: 15; j_gene: TRBJ2-2; d_gene: TRBD1; v_gene: TRBV2; abundance: -; CDR3aa: CASNIQGSNTGELFF; CDR3nt: TGTGCCAGCAATATACAGGGGTCGAACACCGGGGAGCTGTTTTTT
len: 17; j_gene: TRBJ1-5; d_gene: TRBD1; v_gene: TRBV29-1; abundance: -; CDR3aa: CSVSTGYASDNNQPQHF; CDR3nt: TGCAGCGTTTCGACAGGGTACGCTTCCGATAACAATCAGCCCCAGCATTTT
len: 17; j_gene: TRBJ2-1; d_gene: -; v_gene: TRBV11-2; abundance: -; CDR3aa: CASSLAPPGQGVEEQFF; CDR3nt: TGTGCCAGCAGCTTAGCCCCTCCGGGACAAGGCGTTGAGGAGCAGTTCTTC
len: 14; j_gene: TRBJ1-1; d_gene: -; v_gene: TRBV10-3; abundance: -; CDR3aa: CAMADRSVNTEAFF; CDR3nt: TGTGCCATGGCGGACAGATCAGTGAACACTGAAGCTTTCTTT
len: 15; j_gene: TRBJ2-5; d_gene: TRBD2; v_gene: TRBV7-9; abundance: -; CDR3aa: CASSPSGTSGETQYF; CDR3nt: TGTGCCAGCAGCCCCTCCGGGACTAGTGGGGAGACCCAGTACTTC
len: 16; j_gene: TRBJ2-1; d_gene: TRBD2; v_gene: TRBV6-1; abundance: -; CDR3aa: CASSEALAGGYNEQFF; CDR3nt: TGTGCCAGCAGTGAAGCCCTAGCGGGAGGTTACAATGAGCAGTTCTTC
len: 16; j_gene: TRBJ2-1; d_gene: -; v_gene: TRBV3-1/TRBV3-2; abundance: -; CDR3aa: CASSPTVPGLGLEQFF; CDR3nt: TGTGCCAGCAGCCCCACAGTCCCGGGACTGGGGTTGGAGCAGTTCTTC
len: 13; j_gene: TRBJ1-1; d_gene: TRBD1; v_gene: TRBV6-2/TRBV6-3; abundance: -; CDR3aa: CASSYDRGPEAFF; CDR3nt: TGTGCCAGCAGTTACGACAGGGGCCCTGAAGCTTTCTTT
len: 18; j_gene: TRBJ2-1; d_gene: TRBD2; v_gene: TRBV7-9; abundance: -; CDR3aa: CASSSLTFSGSSYNEQFF; CDR3nt: TGTGCCAGCAGCTCCTTGACTTTTAGCGGGAGCTCCTACAATGAGCAGTTCTTC
len: 13; j_gene: TRBJ2-7; d_gene: -; v_gene: TRBV13; abundance: -; CDR3aa: CASSPASSYEQYF; CDR3nt: TGTGCCAGCAGCCCCGCCAGCTCCTACGAGCAGTACTTC
len: 16; j_gene: TRBJ1-3; d_gene: -; v_gene: TRBV18; abundance: -; CDR3aa: CASSPPLWTDGNTIYF; CDR3nt: TGTGCCAGCTCACCACCCCTCTGGACTGACGGAAACACCATATATTTT
len: 13; j_gene: TRBJ1-1; d_gene: -; v_gene: TRBV12-5; abundance: -; CDR3aa: CASEGRVNTEAFF; CDR3nt: TGTGCTAGTGAAGGCAGGGTGAACACTGAAGCTTTCTTT
len: 17; j_gene: TRBJ2-1; d_gene: TRBD1; v_gene: TRBV7-2; abundance: -; CDR3aa: CASSSVIGQGSYNEQFF; CDR3nt: TGTGCCAGCAGCTCAGTGATCGGACAGGGGTCCTACAATGAGCAGTTCTTC
len: 15; j_gene: TRBJ1-6; d_gene: -; v_gene: TRBV6-1; abundance: -; CDR3aa: CASSEGSGQSSPLHF; CDR3nt: TGTGCCAGCAGTGAAGGGTCAGGGCAAAGTTCACCCCTCCACTTT
len: 16; j_gene: TRBJ2-1; d_gene: TRBD2; v_gene: TRBV10-1; abundance: -; CDR3aa: CASSESTSGIYNEQFF; CDR3nt: TGCGCCAGCAGTGAATCGACTAGCGGGATCTACAATGAGCAGTTCTTC
len: 13; j_gene: TRBJ1-1; d_gene: TRBD1; v_gene: TRBV29-1; abundance: -; CDR3aa: CSGGDSFTTEAFF; CDR3nt: TGCAGCGGGGGGGACAGCTTTACCACTGAAGCTTTCTTT
len: 13; j_gene: TRBJ2-5; d_gene: TRBD2; v_gene: TRBV3-1/TRBV3-2; abundance: -; CDR3aa: CASGPSGTETQYF; CDR3nt: TGTGCCAGCGGGCCTAGCGGGACGGAGACCCAGTACTTC
len: 12; j_gene: TRBJ1-1; d_gene: TRBD1; v_gene: TRBV29-1; abundance: -; CDR3aa: CSAGQGNTEAFF; CDR3nt: TGCAGCGCCGGACAGGGGAACACTGAAGCTTTCTTT
len: 14; j_gene: TRBJ2-7; d_gene: -; v_gene: TRBV3-1/TRBV3-2; abundance: -; CDR3aa: CASSQGPGSDEQYF; CDR3nt: TGTGCCAGCAGCCAAGGGCCAGGTAGCGACGAGCAGTACTTC
len: 15; j_gene: TRBJ2-2; d_gene: TRBD1; v_gene: TRBV25-1; abundance: -; CDR3aa: CASSSGTGNTGELFF; CDR3nt: TGTGCCAGCAGTTCCGGGACAGGAAACACCGGGGAGCTGTTTTTT
len: 15; j_gene: TRBJ2-5; d_gene: TRBD2; v_gene: TRBV7-3; abundance: -; CDR3aa: CASSPEGLAGETQYF; CDR3nt: TGTGCCAGCAGCCCCGAGGGACTAGCGGGAGAGACCCAGTACTTC
len: 15; j_gene: TRBJ2-1; d_gene: -; v_gene: TRBV7-9; abundance: -; CDR3aa: CASSLGSGFYNEQFF; CDR3nt: TGTGCCAGCAGCTTAGGATCGGGGTTCTACAATGAGCAGTTCTTC